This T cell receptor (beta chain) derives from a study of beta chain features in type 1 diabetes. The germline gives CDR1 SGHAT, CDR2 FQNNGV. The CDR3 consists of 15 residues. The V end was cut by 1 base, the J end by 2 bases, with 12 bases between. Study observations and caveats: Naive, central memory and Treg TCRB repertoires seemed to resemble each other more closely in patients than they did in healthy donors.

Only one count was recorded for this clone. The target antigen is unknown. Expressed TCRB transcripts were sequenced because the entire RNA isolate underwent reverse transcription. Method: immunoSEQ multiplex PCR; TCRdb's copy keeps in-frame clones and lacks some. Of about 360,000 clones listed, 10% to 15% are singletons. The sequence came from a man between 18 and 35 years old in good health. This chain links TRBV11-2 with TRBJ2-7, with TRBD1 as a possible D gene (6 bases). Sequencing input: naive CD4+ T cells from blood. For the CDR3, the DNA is TGTGCCAGCAGCTTAGCGGTCCACAGGGCCTACGAGCAGTACTTC. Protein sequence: CASSLAVHRAYEQYF. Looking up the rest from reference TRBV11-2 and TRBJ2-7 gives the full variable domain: EAGVAQSPRYKIIEKRQSVAFWCNPISGHATLYWYQQILGQGPKLLIQFQNNGVVDDSQLPKDRFSAERLKGVDSTLKIQPAKLEDSAVYLCASSLAVHRAYEQYFGPGTRLTVT.